This note documents a single T cell receptor beta chain sequence. A much larger clone is a single base away; this may be a read error. These data belong to a study of T cells in Graves' hyperthyroidism and ophthalmopathy. The TCR beta CDR3 regions underwent amplification using RNA transcripts as the source. The HTBI primer set drove a first-round RT-PCR of the TCR CDR3. Via MiXCR, TCRdb re-called the multiplex PCR reads, giving one row per CDR3 protein. The table has a few hundred thousand distinct CDR3 sequences, more than 15% seen once; the top ten hold under 8%. Germline V gene lookup returns CDR1 MNHGY and CDR2 SVAAGI. The CDR3 is 17 amino acids.

The chain has TRBV6-9 and TRBJ2-1, with TRBD2 identical over 11 bases. This TCR derives from a woman under 40 with Graves' hyperthyroidism. The sequencing sample was made of blood. CDR3 sequence: CANSFSIAGGSYNEQFF. CDR3 nucleotide sequence: TGTGCCAACAGTTTTTCCATAGCGGGAGGGTCCTACAATGAGCAGTTCTTC.